Described below is a single T cell receptor beta chain sequence and its context. The antigen is not known. This sample is part of a study of human versus mouse CDR3 diversity and MHC coevolution. Regarding the study as a whole: Humans had the largest estimated TCR beta repertoire, some 1.5 million clonotypes. Among all groups, two of three human donors showed least clonal inequality. On average, humans showed more CDR3 deletions and insertions than mice.

Cells were CD45RO-negative CD62L-positive naive CD4 T cells sorted from PBMCs. TCRdb's copy holds only in-frame clones and misses some; the assay was immunoSEQ multiplex PCR. The sample holds around 59,000 clones; about 93% are singletons and the top ten take approximately 20%. Trimming at V came to 6 bases and at J to 2 bases, leaving 2 bases not matched to a gene. Germline lookup yields CDR1 WSHSY and CDR2 SAAADI. There are 14 residues in the CDR3. This TCR was recovered from a person aged 55 to 70 in good health. Sequences were obtained from naive CD4+ T cells from blood. As to subset: CD45RO-negative CD62L-positive naive CD4 T cells. The chain is built from TRBV10-2 and TRBJ2-3; 10 nucleotides align to TRBD2. CDR3 loop: CASRTSGNTDTQYF. CDR3 in DNA: TGCGCCAGCAGAACTAGCGGGAACACAGATACGCAGTATTTT.